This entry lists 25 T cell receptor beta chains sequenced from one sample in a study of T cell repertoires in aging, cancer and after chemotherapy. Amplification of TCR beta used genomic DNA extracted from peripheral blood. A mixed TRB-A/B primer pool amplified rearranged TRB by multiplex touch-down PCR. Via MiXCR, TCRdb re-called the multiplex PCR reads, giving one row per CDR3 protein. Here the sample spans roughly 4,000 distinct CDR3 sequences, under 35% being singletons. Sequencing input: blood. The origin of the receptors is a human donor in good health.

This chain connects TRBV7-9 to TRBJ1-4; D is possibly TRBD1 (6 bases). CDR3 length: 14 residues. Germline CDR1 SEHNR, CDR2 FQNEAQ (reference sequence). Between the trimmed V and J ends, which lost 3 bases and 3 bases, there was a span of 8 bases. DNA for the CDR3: TGTGCCAGCAGCTTTAGGGGGGCTAATGAAAAACTGTTTTTT. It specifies CASSFRGANEKLFF.

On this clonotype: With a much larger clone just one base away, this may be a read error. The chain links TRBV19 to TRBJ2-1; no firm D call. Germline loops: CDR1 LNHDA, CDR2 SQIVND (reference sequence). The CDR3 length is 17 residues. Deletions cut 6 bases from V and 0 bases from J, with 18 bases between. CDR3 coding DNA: TGTGCCAGTAGCGAAATCCTATCGGCCGACTCCTACAATGAGCAGTTCTTC. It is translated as CASSEILSADSYNEQFF.

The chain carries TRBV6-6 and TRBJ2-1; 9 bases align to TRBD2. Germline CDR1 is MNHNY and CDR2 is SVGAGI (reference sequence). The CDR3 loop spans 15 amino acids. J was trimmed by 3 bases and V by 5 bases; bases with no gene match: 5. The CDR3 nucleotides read TGTGCCAGCAGTCTTCTAGCGGGATTCTACAATGAGCAGTTCTTC. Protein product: CASSLLAGFYNEQFF.

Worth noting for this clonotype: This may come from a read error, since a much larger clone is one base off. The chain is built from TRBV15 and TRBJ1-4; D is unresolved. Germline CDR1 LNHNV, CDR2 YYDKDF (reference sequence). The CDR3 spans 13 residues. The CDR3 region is CATSRGSGENLFF. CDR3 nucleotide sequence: TGTGCCACCAGCAGAGGGAGTGGGGAAAACCTGTTTTTT.

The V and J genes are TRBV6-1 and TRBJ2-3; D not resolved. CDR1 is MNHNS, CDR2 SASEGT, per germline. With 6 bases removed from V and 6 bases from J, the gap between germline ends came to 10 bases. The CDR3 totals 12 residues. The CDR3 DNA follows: TGTGCCAGCAGGATCTGGGTGGATACGCAGTATTTT. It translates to CASRIWVDTQYF.

The CDR3 nucleotides read TGTGCCAGCAGCTTAGATCGCAGCGGGAGTTACAATGAGCAGTTCTTC. This encodes CASSLDRSGSYNEQFF. The chain has TRBV11-2 and TRBJ2-1; 8 positions match TRBD2. Per the germline V gene, CDR1 is SGHAT and CDR2 is FQNNGV. V lost 0 bases to trimming and J lost 4 bases; unmatched junction nucleotides: 5. The CDR3 consists of 16 residues.

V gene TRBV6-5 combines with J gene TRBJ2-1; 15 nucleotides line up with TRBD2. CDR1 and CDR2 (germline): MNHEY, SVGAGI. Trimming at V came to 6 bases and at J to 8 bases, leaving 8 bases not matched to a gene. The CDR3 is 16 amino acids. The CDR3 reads CASRPPGLAGGHEQFF. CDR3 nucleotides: TGTGCCAGCAGGCCGCCGGGACTAGCGGGAGGACATGAGCAGTTCTTC.

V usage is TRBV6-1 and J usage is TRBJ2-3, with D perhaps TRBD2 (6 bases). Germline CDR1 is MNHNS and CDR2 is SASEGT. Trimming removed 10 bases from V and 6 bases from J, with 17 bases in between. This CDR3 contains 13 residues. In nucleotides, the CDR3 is TGTGCCACCGGACTAACCCGGTCGGATACGCAGTATTTT. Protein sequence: CATGLTRSDTQYF.

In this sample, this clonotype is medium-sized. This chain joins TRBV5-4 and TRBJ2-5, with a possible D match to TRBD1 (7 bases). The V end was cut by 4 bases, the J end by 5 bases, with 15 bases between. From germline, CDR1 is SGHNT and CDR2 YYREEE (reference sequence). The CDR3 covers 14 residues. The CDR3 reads CASSEEQGRETQYF. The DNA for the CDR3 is TGTGCCAGCAGCGAAGAACAGGGGAGGGAGACCCAGTACTTC.

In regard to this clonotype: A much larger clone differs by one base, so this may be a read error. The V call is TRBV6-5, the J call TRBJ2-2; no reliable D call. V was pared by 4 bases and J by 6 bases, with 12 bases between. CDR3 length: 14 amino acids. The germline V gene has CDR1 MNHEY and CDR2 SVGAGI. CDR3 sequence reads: CASSSPARPGELFF. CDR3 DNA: TGTGCCAGCAGTTCCCCGGCCAGACCCGGGGAGCTGTTTTTT.

CDR3 coding DNA: TGTGCCAGCAGCTTACGCGGGAGTGGGTCTGGGGCCAACGTCCTGACTTTC. Translation: CASSLRGSGSGANVLTF. The chain combines TRBV7-6 with TRBJ2-6, with 7 bases that match TRBD2. The CDR3 length is 17 residues. CDR1 is SGHVS, CDR2 FNYEAQ, per germline. V lost 2 bases, J lost 1 base, and 5 bases stayed unmatched.

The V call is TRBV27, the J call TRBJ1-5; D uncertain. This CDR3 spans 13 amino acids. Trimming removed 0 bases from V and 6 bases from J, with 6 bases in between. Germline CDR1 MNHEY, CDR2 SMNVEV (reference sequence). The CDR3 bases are TGTGCCAGCAGTTTATCCAGAGTTCAGCCCCAGCATTTT. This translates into CASSLSRVQPQHF.

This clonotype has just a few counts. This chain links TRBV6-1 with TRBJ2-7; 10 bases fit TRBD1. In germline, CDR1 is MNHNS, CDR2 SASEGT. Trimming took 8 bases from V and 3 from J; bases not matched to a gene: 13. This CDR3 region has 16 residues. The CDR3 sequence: CASRDRGASVGYEQYF. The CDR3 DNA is TGTGCCAGCCGGGACAGGGGCGCTAGCGTCGGCTACGAGCAGTACTTC.

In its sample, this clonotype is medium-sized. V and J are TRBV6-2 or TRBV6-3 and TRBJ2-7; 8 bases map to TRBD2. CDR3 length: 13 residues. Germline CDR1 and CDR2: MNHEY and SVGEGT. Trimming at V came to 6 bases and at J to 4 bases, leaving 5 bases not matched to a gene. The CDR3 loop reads CASRRTSRYEQYF. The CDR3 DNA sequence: TGTGCCAGCAGACGGACTAGCAGGTACGAGCAGTACTTC.

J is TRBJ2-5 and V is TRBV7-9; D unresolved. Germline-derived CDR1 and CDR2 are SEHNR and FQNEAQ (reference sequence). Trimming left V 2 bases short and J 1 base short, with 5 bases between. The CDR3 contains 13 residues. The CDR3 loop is CASSLSLQETQYF. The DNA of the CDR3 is TGTGCCAGCAGCTTATCTCTCCAAGAGACCCAGTACTTC.

The CDR3 sequence: CASSSGSTDTQYF. In DNA form, the CDR3 reads TGTGCCAGCAGCAGCGGGAGCACAGATACGCAGTATTTT. This chain links TRBV7-3 with TRBJ2-3, with TRBD2 as a possible D gene (6 bases). The CDR3 loop spans 13 amino acids. Germline-derived CDR1 and CDR2 are SGHTA and FQGTGA. V was pared by 5 bases and J by 0 bases, with 6 bases between.

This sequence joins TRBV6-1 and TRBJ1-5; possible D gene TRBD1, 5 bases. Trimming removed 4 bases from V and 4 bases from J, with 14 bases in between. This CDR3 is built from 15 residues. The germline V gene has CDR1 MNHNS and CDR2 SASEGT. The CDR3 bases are TGTGCCAGCAGTGGGGGATTCGGGGGGAATCAGCCCCAGCATTTT. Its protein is CASSGGFGGNQPQHF.

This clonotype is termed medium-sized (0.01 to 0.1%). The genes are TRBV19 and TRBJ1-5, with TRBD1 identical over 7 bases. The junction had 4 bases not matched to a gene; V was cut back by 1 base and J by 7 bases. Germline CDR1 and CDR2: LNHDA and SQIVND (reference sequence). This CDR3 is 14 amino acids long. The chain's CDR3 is CASSIAGGGQPQHF. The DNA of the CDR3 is TGTGCCAGTAGTATAGCAGGGGGAGGCCAGCCCCAGCATTTT.

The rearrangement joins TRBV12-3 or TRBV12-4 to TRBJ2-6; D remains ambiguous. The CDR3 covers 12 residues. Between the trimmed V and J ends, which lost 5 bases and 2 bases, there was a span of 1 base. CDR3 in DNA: TGTGCCAGCAGTCCTGGGGCCAACGTCCTGACTTTC. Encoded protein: CASSPGANVLTF.

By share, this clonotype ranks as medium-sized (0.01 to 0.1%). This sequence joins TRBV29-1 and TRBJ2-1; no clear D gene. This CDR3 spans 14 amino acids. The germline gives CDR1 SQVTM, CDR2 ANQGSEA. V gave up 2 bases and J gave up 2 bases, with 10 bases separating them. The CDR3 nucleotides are TGCAGCGTTGAAATTGGTTTCCCCTACAATGAGCAGTTCTTC. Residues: CSVEIGFPYNEQFF.

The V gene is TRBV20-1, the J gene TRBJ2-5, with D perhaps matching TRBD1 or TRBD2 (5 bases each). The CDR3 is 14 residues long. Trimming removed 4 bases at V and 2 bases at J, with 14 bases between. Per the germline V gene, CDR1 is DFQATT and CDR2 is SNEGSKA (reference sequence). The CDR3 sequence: CSAKIYGTQETQYF. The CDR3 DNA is TGCAGTGCTAAGATTTACGGGACGCAAGAGACCCAGTACTTC.

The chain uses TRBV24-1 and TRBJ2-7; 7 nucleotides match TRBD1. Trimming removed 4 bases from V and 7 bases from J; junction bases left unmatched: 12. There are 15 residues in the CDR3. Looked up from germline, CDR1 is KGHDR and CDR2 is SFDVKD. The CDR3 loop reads CATSDVTGPNREQYF. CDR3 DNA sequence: TGTGCCACCAGTGACGTGACAGGGCCAAACCGGGAGCAGTACTTC.

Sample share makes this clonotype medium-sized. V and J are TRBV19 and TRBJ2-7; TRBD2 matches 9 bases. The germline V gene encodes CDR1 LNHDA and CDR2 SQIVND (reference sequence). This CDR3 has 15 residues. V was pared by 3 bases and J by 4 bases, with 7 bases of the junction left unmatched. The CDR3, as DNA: TGTGCCAGTAGTATGGTGCCTAGCGGGACGTACGAGCAGTACTTC. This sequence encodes CASSMVPSGTYEQYF. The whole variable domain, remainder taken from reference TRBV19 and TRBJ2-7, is DGGITQSPKYLFRKEGQNVTLSCEQNLNHDAMYWYRQDPGQGLRLIYYSQIVNDFQKGDIAEGYSVSREKKESFPLTVTSAQKNPTAFYLCASSMVPSGTYEQYFGPGTRLTVT.

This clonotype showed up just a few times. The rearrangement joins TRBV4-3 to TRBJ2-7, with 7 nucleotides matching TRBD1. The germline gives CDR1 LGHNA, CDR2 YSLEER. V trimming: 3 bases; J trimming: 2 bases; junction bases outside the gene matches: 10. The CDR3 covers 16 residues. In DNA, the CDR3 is TGCGCCAGCAGCCATCGGATAGGTGACAGGGCCTACGAGCAGTACTTC. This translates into CASSHRIGDRAYEQYF.

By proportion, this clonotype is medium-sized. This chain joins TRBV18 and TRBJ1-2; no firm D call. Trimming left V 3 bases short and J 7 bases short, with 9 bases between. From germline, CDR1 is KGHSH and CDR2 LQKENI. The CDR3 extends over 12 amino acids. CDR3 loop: CASSPGSSGYTF. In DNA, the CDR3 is TGTGCCAGCTCACCTGGATCTTCTGGCTACACCTTC.